Shown below are 28 T cell receptor beta chains from a single sample sequenced in a study of T cell responses to AZD1222 COVID-19 vaccine. Profiling relied on immunoSEQ multiplex PCR, and the TCRdb table lists in-frame clones only, not all of them. The data hold approximately 150,000 clones, with about nine tenths observed a single time. The sequencing here drew on peripheral blood, taken on day 0 of AZD1222 vaccination. These receptors were collected from an adult in good health.

The genes are TRBV6-5 and TRBJ2-2; a possible D gene is TRBD2 (7 bases). The V end was cut by 6 bases, the J end by 5 bases, with 16 bases between. The CDR3 runs to 15 residues. Looked up from germline, CDR1 is MNHEY and CDR2 is SVGAGI. CDR3 DNA: TGTGCCAGCAGGAGGGGGGGCTCGATAACCGGGGAGCTGTTTTTT. Translation: CASRRGGSITGELFF.

This sequence joins TRBV7-2 and TRBJ1-3; D may be TRBD1 (5 bases). The V gene's germline CDR1 is SGHTA and CDR2 FQGNSA. V was trimmed by 5 bases and J by 4 bases, leaving 18 bases between them. CDR3 size: 16 residues. Here the CDR3 reads CASSLLRVDLGNTIYF. CDR3 nucleotide sequence: TGTGCCAGCAGCCTCCTCAGGGTGGACTTGGGAAACACCATATATTTT.

J is TRBJ2-7 and V is TRBV7-9; D may be TRBD2 (5 bases). V was shortened by 5 bases and J by 7 bases, with 15 bases between the two germline ends. Germline V lookup: CDR1 SEHNR, CDR2 FQNEAQ (reference sequence). CDR3 size: 13 residues. The CDR3 is CASSLDYRREQYF. In DNA form, the CDR3 reads TGTGCCAGCAGCCTTGACTACCGAAGGGAGCAGTACTTC.

The rearrangement links TRBV21-1 to TRBJ2-7; the DNA was not used to check the table's D call, TRBD2. TRBV21-1 is a documented pseudogene. The CDR3 is made up of 18 amino acids. CDR3 DNA: TGTGCCAGCAGCCCATTAATCCGACTAGCGGGAGGCTACTACGAGCAGTACTTC. It translates to CASSPLIRLAGGYYEQYF.

This clone was counted a single time. Other nucleotide sequences from this sample produce the same CDR3. The chain has TRBV18 and TRBJ2-6; 7 bases match TRBD1. Germline V gene sequence: CDR1 KGHSH, CDR2 LQKENI. The CDR3 length is 15 residues. V trimming: 2 bases; J trimming: 2 bases; junction bases outside the gene matches: 0. The CDR3 DNA sequence: TGTGCCAGCTCACCAGACAGGGCTGGGGCCAACGTCCTGACTTTC. Amino acids: CASSPDRAGANVLTF.

This chain uses TRBV18 with TRBJ1-3; D possibly corresponds to TRBD1 (5 bases). The CDR3 is 15 amino acids. The V gene's germline CDR1 is KGHSH and CDR2 LQKENI. The V end was cut by 6 bases, the J end by 1 base, with 13 bases between. CDR3 DNA sequence: TGTGCCAGCTCTGGGACTCCTTGGTCTGGAAACACCATATATTTT. It encodes CASSGTPWSGNTIYF.

This sequence joins TRBV21-1 and TRBJ1-2; the D call of TRBD1 is as the table states it, not checked on the DNA. TRBV21-1 is a documented pseudogene. CDR3 length equals 15 residues. The CDR3 here is CASSKTARGRCGYTF. The CDR3 coding sequence is TGTGCCAGCAGCAAAACGGCTAGGGGGCGGTGTGGCTACACCTTC.

The chain combines TRBV6-5 with TRBJ2-1, with D perhaps matching TRBD2 (6 bases). Trimming took 4 bases from V and 6 from J, leaving 13 bases between them. The CDR3 length is 14 residues. Germline CDR1 MNHEY, CDR2 SVGAGI. The CDR3 sequence is CASSFDWEVNEQFF. CDR3 coding DNA: TGTGCCAGCAGTTTTGATTGGGAGGTCAATGAGCAGTTCTTC.

This sequence joins TRBV14 and TRBJ2-3; weak D call: TRBD2 (6 bases). V lost 3 bases, J lost 0 bases, and 10 bases lay in between. Per the germline V gene, CDR1 is SGHDN and CDR2 is FVKESK. The CDR3 spans 15 residues. The CDR3 loop reads CASSQSGFSTDTQYF. As DNA, the CDR3 is TGTGCCAGCAGCCAGAGCGGGTTCAGCACAGATACGCAGTATTTT.

The J gene is TRBJ1-1, the V gene TRBV28; D remains ambiguous. The V gene lost 8 bases and the J gene lost 3 bases, with 13 bases spanning the gap. Germline V CDR1 and CDR2: MDHEN, SYDVKM. This CDR3 is built from 13 residues. The CDR3 region has the DNA TGTGCCAGCGACGAGCAGAGGGACACTGAAGCTTTCTTT. It encodes CASDEQRDTEAFF.

V and J are TRBV27 and TRBJ1-6, with 7 bases matching TRBD1. V gave up 2 bases and J gave up 5 bases; unmatched junction bases: 9. There are 17 residues in the CDR3. Germline V gene data show CDR1 as MNHEY and CDR2 as SMNVEV (reference sequence). The CDR3 nucleotides are TGTGCCAGCAGTTTAGGCAGGGGGATCGTAAATAATTCACCCCTCCACTTT. Its protein is CASSLGRGIVNNSPLHF.

The chain has TRBV7-9 and TRBJ2-1; the D gene could be TRBD1 or TRBD2 (5 bases each). Germline V gene sequence: CDR1 SEHNR, CDR2 FQNEAQ (reference sequence). This CDR3 region has 14 residues. Trimming cost V 1 base and J 9 bases, with 13 bases left between them. In DNA, the CDR3 is TGTGCCAGCAGCTTAGTTGTAGGGGACGTTGAGCAGTTCTTC. Residues: CASSLVVGDVEQFF.

V gene TRBV28 combines with J gene TRBJ2-7; D assignment may be TRBD1 or TRBD2 (5 bases each). This CDR3 has 12 residues. Germline CDR1 is MDHEN and CDR2 is SYDVKM. The ends were cut back, 11 bases at V and 5 bases at J, with 16 bases in the middle. The CDR3 spells CALRDRANEQYF. The DNA for the CDR3 is TGTGCCCTTAGGGACCGGGCGAACGAGCAGTACTTC.

This chain links TRBV5-1 with TRBJ2-3; D may be TRBD2 (6 bases). CDR3 size: 14 residues. Germline V gene sequence: CDR1 SGHRS, CDR2 YFSETQ. The V gene lost 4 bases and the J gene lost 2 bases, with 11 bases spanning the gap. CDR3 sequence (DNA): TGCGCCAGCAGCCGGGACTCACCCACAGATACGCAGTATTTT. Its translation is CASSRDSPTDTQYF.

This chain connects TRBV11-2 to TRBJ2-5, with a possible D match to TRBD1 (5 bases). Per germline, CDR1 SGHAT and CDR2 FQNNGV. The length of the CDR3 is 13 residues. V lost 1 base, J lost 5 bases, and 8 bases lay in between. CDR3 in amino acids: CASSLGRVETQYF. Here the CDR3 DNA reads TGTGCCAGCAGCTTAGGCAGGGTCGAGACCCAGTACTTC.

This clone was detected a few times. The V gene is TRBV19, the J gene TRBJ1-1; TRBD1 aligns across 10 bases. The CDR3 runs to 14 residues. With 6 bases clipped from V and 5 bases from J, the junction kept 6 bases outside the gene matches. Germline V gene lookup returns CDR1 LNHDA and CDR2 SQIVND (reference sequence). The CDR3 protein is CASSPTGGRTEAFF. DNA for the CDR3: TGTGCCAGTAGCCCGACAGGGGGCCGGACTGAAGCTTTCTTT.

The rearrangement links TRBV27 to TRBJ1-6; D unclear. Germline V gene sequence: CDR1 MNHEY, CDR2 SMNVEV (reference sequence). Trimming removed 3 bases at V and 14 bases at J, with 20 bases between. The CDR3 totals 15 residues. CDR3: CASSFEGWNKRALHF. The CDR3, as DNA: TGTGCCAGCAGTTTTGAAGGGTGGAATAAGAGGGCCCTCCACTTT.

V gene TRBV25-1 combines with J gene TRBJ1-3; 9 nucleotides line up with TRBD1. This CDR3 region has 16 residues. The V gene's germline CDR1 is MGHDK and CDR2 SYGVNS. With V trimmed by 2 bases and J by 9 bases, 11 bases remained unmatched. The CDR3 nucleotides read TGTGCCAGCAGTGAAAGTGGTACAGGGGGCATCGGCACCATATATTTT. Amino acids: CASSESGTGGIGTIYF. Looking up the rest from reference TRBV25-1 and TRBJ1-3 gives the full variable domain: EADIYQTPRYLVIGTGKKITLECSQTMGHDKMYWYQQDPGMELHLIHYSYGVNSTEKGDLSSESTVSRIRTEHFPLTLESARPSHTSQYLCASSESGTGGIGTIYFGEGSWLTVV.

This chain uses TRBV30 with TRBJ2-3; unclear D gene. Germline V CDR1 and CDR2: GTSNPN, SVGIG (reference sequence). CDR3 size: 13 residues. Trimming took off 8 bases at V and 2 bases at J, with 14 bases between the two ends. In DNA form, the CDR3 reads TGTGCCGGCGCCACCACCGACACAGATACGCAGTATTTT. It codes for CAGATTDTDTQYF. The full variable domain, in which reference TRBV30 and TRBJ2-3 provide the parts outside the CDR3, is SQTIHQWPATLVQPVGSPLSLECTVEGTSNPNLYWYRQAAGRGLQLLFYSVGIGQISSEVPQNLSASRPQDRQFILSSKKLLLSDSGFYLCAGATTDTDTQYFGPGTRLTVL.

This rearrangement joins TRBV6-5 to TRBJ1-3, with D tentatively TRBD1 (5 bases). The CDR3 consists of 13 residues. V lost 5 bases to trimming and J lost 1 base, with 6 bases between them. CDR1 and CDR2 from the germline V gene are MNHEY and SVGAGI. CDR3 loop: CASSQGSGNTIYF. CDR3 nucleotide sequence: TGTGCCAGCAGTCAGGGTTCTGGAAACACCATATATTTT.

The chain recombines TRBV27 with TRBJ1-2; D is possibly TRBD1 (5 bases). The V end lost 4 bases, the J end lost 3 bases, and 18 bases lay between the germline ends. The CDR3 is 16 amino acids. Germline V gives CDR1 MNHEY, CDR2 SMNVEV (reference sequence). The CDR3 is CASSSTGTTFYYGYTF. CDR3 in DNA: TGTGCCAGCAGTTCAACGGGGACCACCTTCTACTATGGCTACACCTTC.

The count of this clone is one. The chain employs TRBV6-4 and TRBJ2-2, with a tentative D call TRBD2 (6 bases). This CDR3 comprises 13 residues. Between the trimmed V and J ends, which lost 3 bases and 4 bases, there was a span of 6 bases. Germline CDR1 reads MRHNA; CDR2 reads SNTAGT. The CDR3 nucleotides read TGTGCCAGCAGTGAAGCGGGCACCGGGGAGCTGTTTTTT. As protein: CASSEAGTGELFF.

This chain connects TRBV30 to TRBJ2-2, with D perhaps matching TRBD2 (6 bases). The CDR3 loop spans 16 amino acids. CDR1 is GTSNPN and CDR2 is SVGIG in the germline V gene (reference sequence). Trimming removed 3 bases at V and 6 bases at J, with 20 bases between. The CDR3 DNA follows: TGTGCCTGGAGGTCACCCCGGGGACTGGGAGCCGGGGAGCTGTTTTTT. Translating it yields CAWRSPRGLGAGELFF.

The chain joins TRBV27 to TRBJ2-1, with 10 bases lining up with TRBD2. Germline V gene data show CDR1 as MNHEY and CDR2 as SMNVEV (reference sequence). V shed 3 bases, J shed 4 bases, and the junction held 12 bases outside the gene matches. The CDR3 has 18 residues. In DNA, the CDR3 is TGTGCCAGCAGTTTCCGGACTAGCGGTCTTCGATTATACAATGAGCAGTTCTTC. Its protein product is CASSFRTSGLRLYNEQFF.

This chain uses TRBV11-2 with TRBJ2-1; a possible D gene is TRBD2 (5 bases). Germline V gene sequence: CDR1 SGHAT, CDR2 FQNNGV. The CDR3 contains 14 residues. The germline V and J ends were trimmed by 7 bases and 2 bases, with 12 bases remaining between them. In nucleotides, the CDR3 is TGTGCCAGCAAGGGAGTCCGCCCCTACAATGAGCAGTTCTTC. Its protein product is CASKGVRPYNEQFF.

The V and J genes are TRBV5-1 and TRBJ2-1; a weak D match, TRBD2 (6 bases). With 4 bases removed from V and 3 bases from J, the gap between germline ends came to 11 bases. Germline CDR1 and CDR2: SGHRS and YFSETQ. The CDR3 is 14 amino acids. In nucleotides, the CDR3 is TGCGCCAGCAGCGTAGCGGCCGGCTACAATGAGCAGTTCTTC. As protein: CASSVAAGYNEQFF.

The chain is built from TRBV18 and TRBJ1-2; 8 bases agree with TRBD1. V was pared by 3 bases and J by 0 bases, with 9 bases of the junction left unmatched. This CDR3 region has 17 residues. Germline assignment: CDR1 KGHSH and CDR2 LQKENI. The CDR3 here is CASSPQTGAGANYGYTF. The DNA for the CDR3 is TGTGCCAGCTCACCGCAGACAGGGGCTGGAGCTAACTATGGCTACACCTTC.

This clone has just a few counts. The CDR3 nucleotides are TGTGCCAGCAGCCCCACGGTCGGCTATGGCTACACCTTC. Encoded protein: CASSPTVGYGYTF. The J gene is TRBJ1-2, the V gene TRBV7-3; D remains unclear. The CDR3 contains 13 residues. In germline, CDR1 is SGHTA, CDR2 FQGTGA. Trimming pared 5 bases from V and 4 bases from J, leaving 11 bases between.